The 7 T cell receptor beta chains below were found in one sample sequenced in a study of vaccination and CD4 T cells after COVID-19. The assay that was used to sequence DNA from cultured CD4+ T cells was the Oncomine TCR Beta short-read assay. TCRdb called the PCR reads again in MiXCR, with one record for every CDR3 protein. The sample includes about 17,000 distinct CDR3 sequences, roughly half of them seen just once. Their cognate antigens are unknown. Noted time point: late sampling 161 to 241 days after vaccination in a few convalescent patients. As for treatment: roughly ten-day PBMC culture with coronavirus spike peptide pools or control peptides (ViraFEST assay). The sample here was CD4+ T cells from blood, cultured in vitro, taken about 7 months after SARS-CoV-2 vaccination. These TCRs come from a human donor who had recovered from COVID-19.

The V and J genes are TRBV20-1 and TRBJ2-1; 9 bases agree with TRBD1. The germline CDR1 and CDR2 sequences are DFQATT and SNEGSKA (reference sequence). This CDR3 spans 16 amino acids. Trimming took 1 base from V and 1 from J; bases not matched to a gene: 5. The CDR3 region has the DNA TGCAGTGCTAGAGCAGCCGGGACAGGGTCCTACAATGAGCAGTTCTTC. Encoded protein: CSARAAGTGSYNEQFF.

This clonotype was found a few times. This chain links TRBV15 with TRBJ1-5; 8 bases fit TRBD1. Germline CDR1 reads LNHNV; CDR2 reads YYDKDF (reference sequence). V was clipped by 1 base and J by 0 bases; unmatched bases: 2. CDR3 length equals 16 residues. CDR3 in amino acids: CATSRGGTGSNQPQHF. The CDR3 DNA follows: TGTGCCACCAGCAGAGGGGGGACAGGTAGCAATCAGCCCCAGCATTTT.

CDR3: CASSLGPPGTNYGYTF. The CDR3 region has the DNA TGTGCCAGCAGCTTAGGGCCTCCGGGGACTAACTATGGCTACACCTTC. The chain carries TRBV7-2 and TRBJ1-2, with D uncertain. Trimming stripped 1 base from V and 0 bases from J, with 12 bases between. Germline V gene sequence: CDR1 SGHTA, CDR2 FQGNSA. The CDR3 consists of 16 residues.

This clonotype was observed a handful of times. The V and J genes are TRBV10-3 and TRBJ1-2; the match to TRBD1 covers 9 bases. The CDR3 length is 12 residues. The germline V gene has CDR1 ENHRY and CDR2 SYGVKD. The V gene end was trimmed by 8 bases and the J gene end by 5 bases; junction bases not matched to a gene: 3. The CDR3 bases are TGTGCCATCCAGGACAGGGGTTATGGCTACACCTTC. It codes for CAIQDRGYGYTF.

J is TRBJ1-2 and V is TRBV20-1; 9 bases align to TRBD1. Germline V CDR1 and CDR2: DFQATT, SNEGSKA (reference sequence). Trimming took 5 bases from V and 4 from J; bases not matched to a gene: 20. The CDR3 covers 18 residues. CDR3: CSARYIGFNRGLGYGYTF. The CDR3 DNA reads TGCAGTGCTCGCTACATCGGATTTAACAGGGGGCTAGGCTATGGCTACACCTTC.

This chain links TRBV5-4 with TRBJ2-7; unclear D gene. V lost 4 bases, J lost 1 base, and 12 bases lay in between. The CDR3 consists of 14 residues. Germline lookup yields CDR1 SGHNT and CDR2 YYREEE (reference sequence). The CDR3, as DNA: TGTGCCAGCAGCCCCCGCGGCGGATCCTACGAGCAGTACTTC. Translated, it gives CASSPRGGSYEQYF. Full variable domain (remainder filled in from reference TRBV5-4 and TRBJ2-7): ETGVTQSPTHLIKTRGQQVTLRCSSQSGHNTVSWYQQALGQGPQFIFQYYREEENGRGNFPPRFSGLQFPNYSSELNVNALELDDSALYLCASSPRGGSYEQYFGPGTRLTVT.

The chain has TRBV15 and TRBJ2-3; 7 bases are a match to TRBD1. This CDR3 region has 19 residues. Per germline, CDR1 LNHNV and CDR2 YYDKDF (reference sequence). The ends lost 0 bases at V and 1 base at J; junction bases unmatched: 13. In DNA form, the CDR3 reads TGTGCCACCAGCAGAGATCTAGAGGACAGGTGGATAGGCACAGATACGCAGTATTTT. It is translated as CATSRDLEDRWIGTDTQYF.